The 5 T cell receptor beta chains below come from one sample, sequenced in a study of cytomegalovirus exposure and HLA in healthy donors (dated 2017 in TCRdb). Library preparation used the immunoSEQ multiplex PCR assay. The multiplex PCR relied on a mix of 60 forward primers for TCR Vbeta segments and 13 reverse primers for TCR Jbeta segments. Sourced from immuneACCESS, this table was stored by TCRdb with only in-frame sequences that have V and J called. A share of the clones is absent; for the studies checked, an unresolved V gene accounts for under half, and the remainder has no known explanation. Counted in this sample were tens of thousands of clones; about 79% of them appeared once. The top ten constitute 1.5% to 2% of the sample. Sequencing was performed on PBMCs. The receptors were sampled from a man aged 40-50 years in good health and CMV-seronegative.

The J gene is TRBJ1-1, the V gene TRBV28, with a weak D call TRBD1 (5 bases). The CDR3 consists of 17 residues. V shed 2 bases and J shed 0 bases, with 16 bases lying between them. Germline CDR1 and CDR2: MDHEN and SYDVKM. The CDR3 nucleotides are TGTGCCAGCAGTTTACCCCGGCAGGGAACGATGAACACTGAAGCTTTCTTT. Translated: CASSLPRQGTMNTEAFF.

This chain uses TRBV5-4 with TRBJ2-1, with D maybe TRBD2 (5 bases). Looked up from germline, CDR1 is SGHNT and CDR2 is YYREEE (reference sequence). With 0 bases removed from V and 8 bases from J, the gap between germline ends came to 9 bases. The CDR3 contains 13 residues. The DNA of the CDR3 is TGTGCCAGCAGCTTGGTCGAGGGCCATGAGCAGTTCTTC. Its protein product is CASSLVEGHEQFF.

The chain links TRBV5-1 to TRBJ1-2, with TRBD1 as a possible D gene (5 bases). Per the germline V gene, CDR1 is SGHRS and CDR2 is YFSETQ. Trimming removed 4 bases from V and 4 bases from J, with 14 bases in between. This CDR3 contains 14 residues. The chain's CDR3 is CASSPDRLSYGYTF. The CDR3 nucleotides are TGCGCCAGCAGCCCCGACAGATTATCCTATGGCTACACCTTC.

The chain couples TRBV19 to TRBJ2-2, with D possibly being TRBD1 (8 bases). The CDR3 runs to 15 residues. V lost 5 bases and J 6 bases, leaving 16 bases between the germline ends. Germline CDR1 is LNHDA and CDR2 is SQIVND (reference sequence). This CDR3 reads CASSPRTGRAGELFF. CDR3 in DNA: TGTGCCAGTAGTCCCCGGACAGGGAGGGCCGGGGAGCTGTTTTTT.

The rearrangement links TRBV28 to TRBJ1-4; D gene unclear. There are 11 residues in the CDR3. CDR1 is MDHEN and CDR2 is SYDVKM in the germline V gene. Trimming removed 3 bases from V and 7 bases from J, with 3 bases in between. The CDR3 spells CASSFFEKLFF. In DNA, the CDR3 is TGTGCCAGCAGTTTCTTTGAAAAACTGTTTTTT. The full variable domain, rest sourced from reference TRBV28 and TRBJ1-4, is DVKVTQSSRYLVKRTGEKVFLECVQDMDHENMFWYRQDPGLGLRLIYFSYDVKMKEKGDIPEGYSVSREKKERFSLILESASTNQTSMYLCASSFFEKLFFGSGTQLSVL.